This T cell receptor beta chain emerged from a study of blood T cell repertoires in COVID-19 (dated by TCRdb to 2020 to 2022). Broadly, across the study: The collaborator samples originated in the United States, Italy and Spain and spanned the acute and convalescent phases of COVID-19. The prospective study material was composed of cDNA or gDNA derived from T cells, B-cell-depleted T cells, or PBMCs. The dataset comprised deeply sampled blood TCRbeta repertoires from subjects exposed to, actively infected with, or recovered from COVID-19. The repertoires were made available in a free public database intended to serve as a resource for research on the immune response to SARS-CoV-2. Samples were obtained from the ongoing ImmuneRACE study (first 160 participants) and from roughly 1,300 subjects provided by 6 global collaborators. Sample metadata almost always included a de-identified subject ID, COVID-19 status, age in years and sex. HLA class I and class II types, where available, came from metadata supplied by the sample provider rather than from assay-based typing.

TCRbeta CDR3 regions were amplified from genomic DNA by means of the immunoSEQ Assay, a bias-controlled multiplex PCR. In the paper's pipeline: The number of nucleated cells in each sample was estimated by amplification of reference gene primers within the assay. To quantify the absolute abundance of each unique TCRbeta CDR3 rearrangement, sequence reads were collapsed and filtered. For each sample, productive Simpson clonality was calculated by taking the square root of Simpson's diversity index across productive rearrangements. The table was pulled from immuneACCESS by TCRdb, which kept in-frame rearrangements only. Such tables lose some clones; where checked, under half of the loss comes from unresolved V genes, and the rest has no known cause. That table gives V, J and clone size, and the DNA gave D and trimming. The sample profile shows tens of thousands of clones; roughly 77% of them were found once. The ten largest clones represent 10% to 15% of the sample.

The study at large found these results: The quantity of clinical and demographic metadata differed by source and by participant and was supplied without curation.

This clone was seen only once. What antigen it recognizes has not been identified. No clone much larger than this one lies a single base away; base qualities are absent. V gives up 9 bases and J gives up 8 bases, and the segment between their germline ends measures 17 bases. CDR1 and CDR2 are read off the germline V gene as SNHLY and FYNNEI. The cysteine opens and the phenylalanine closes a CDR3 of 13 amino acids. CDR3 DNA is the only sequence kept; it has 39 bases, read in frame from the first base. The collaborating institutions used their own protocols to collect whole blood in K2EDTA tubes. Collaborator samples were shipped for TCRbeta analysis as frozen whole blood, isolated PBMCs, or DNA extracted from either sample type.

The receptor chain draws on TRBV2 and TRBJ2-1; 5 matching bases give a weak D call of TRBD1. The sequencing sample was made of peripheral blood. The clonotype comes from a human donor in a cohort sampled during active COVID-19. Here the CDR3 is given as CASGGRQGDEQFF. The nucleotide sequence reads as follows: TGTGCCAGTGGCGGTAGGCAGGGCGATGAGCAGTTCTTC.